This T cell receptor beta chain was captured in a study of monozygotic twins with inflammatory bowel disease. Study-wide results and caveats: In patient repertoires, differing immunosuppressive treatments may have added some variability.

Template switching appended UMIs that held a 6-nucleotide sample barcode. Amplification of TCRalpha and TCRbeta cDNA involved two nested PCRs that ran for about 16 and 10 cycles. TCRdb processed the 5' RACE reads again and assigns one entry to each CDR3 protein, with no DNA. The sample has about 140,000 distinct CDR3 sequences. About this clonotype itself: Its target is not known.

This CDR3 has 16 residues. The germline V gene encodes CDR1 SGHRS and CDR2 YFSETQ. The rearrangement links TRBV5-1 to TRBJ1-3; the D call of TRBD1 rests on TCRdb alone, since no DNA is present to check it. The sample comprised blood. The TCR sequence derives from a human donor with ulcerative colitis or Crohn's disease, or a healthy co-twin of an affected twin (not recorded which). The CDR3 protein is CASSLMGTVSGNTIYF.